This TCR beta chain was sequenced for a study of blood T cells in healthy people across ages. Study in general: About one barcoded TCR beta cDNA was captured per two T cells.

PCR was performed a second time for about 6 to 11 cycles using a sample-barcoded 5' primer and a J-beta primer mix. TCRdb independently ran MiXCR on the 5' RACE reads; one entry per CDR3 protein. The repertoire holds fewer than 950,000 distinct CDR3 sequences, under 40% seen once, with over 10% in the top ten. This clonotype showed up many times. Roughly 10 milliliters was the volume of peripheral blood drawn from each donor. CDR1 DFQATT and CDR2 SNEGSKA come from the germline V gene (reference sequence). CDR3 length: 16 residues. The sequence derives from a man aged 18 to 29 in good health. The sample comprised blood. The chain joins TRBV20-1 to TRBJ2-1, with a weak D call TRBD1 (6 bases). The end of the DNA aligns better with TRBJ2-7, so the J call may be wrong. The CDR3 DNA reads as TGCAGTGCTAGAGCCCAACAGGGTAGCTCCTACAATGAGCAGTACTTC. Translating it yields CSARAQQGSSYNEQYF.